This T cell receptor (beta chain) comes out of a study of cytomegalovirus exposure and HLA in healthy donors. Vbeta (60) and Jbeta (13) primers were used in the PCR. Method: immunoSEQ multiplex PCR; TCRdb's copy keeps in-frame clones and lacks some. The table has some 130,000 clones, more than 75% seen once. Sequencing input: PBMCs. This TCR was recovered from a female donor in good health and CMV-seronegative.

The DNA of the CDR3 is TGCGCCAGCAGCTCATTACCAACAGGGACGAACACCGGGGAGCTGTTTTTT. It specifies CASSSLPTGTNTGELFF. The chain recombines TRBV5-1 with TRBJ2-2; weak D call: TRBD1 (6 bases). CDR3 length: 17 residues. Germline CDR1 SGHRS, CDR2 YFSETQ. The V end lost 3 bases, the J end lost 0 bases, and 15 bases lay between the germline ends. Together with reference TRBV5-1 and TRBJ2-2, the CDR3 gives the full variable domain: KAGVTQTPRYLIKTRGQQVTLSCSPISGHRSVSWYQQTPGQGLQFLFEYFSETQRNKGNFPGRFSGRQFSNSRSEMNVSTLELGDSALYLCASSSLPTGTNTGELFFGEGSRLTVL.